A single count supports the clone carrying this T cell receptor (beta chain). This entry belongs to a study of blood T cell repertoires in COVID-19. V shed 6 bases and J shed 0 bases, with 9 bases lying between them. CDR3 length: 14 residues. Germline V lookup: CDR1 MNHEY, CDR2 SMNVEV (reference sequence). In the original analysis: Amplified reference gene primers provided the basis for estimating nucleated cell counts. Using immunoSEQ multiplex PCR, the repertoire was profiled, and TCRdb retains in-frame clones only, with some absent. V, J and clone size are those of that table, while D and trimming were read from the DNA. There are about 240,000 clones in the sample; 80% to 90% occur only once, and around 2.6% lies in the top ten.

This clonotype originated in a woman aged 25 to 39 with acute COVID-19. The specimen was PBMCs or T cells enriched from blood (not recorded which). The chain uses TRBV27 and TRBJ1-5, with D tentatively TRBD1 (5 bases). CDR3 loop: CASRGLYSNQPQHF. In nucleotides, the CDR3 is TGTGCCAGCAGGGGACTATATAGCAATCAGCCCCAGCATTTT.